The rows below give T cell receptor beta chains drawn from one sample of a study of blood T cell repertoires in COVID-19. Method: immunoSEQ multiplex PCR; TCRdb's copy keeps in-frame clones and lacks some. The table records roughly 200,000 clones, 88% of them present only once. Material: peripheral blood. These receptors all stem from a man aged 18-30 years with active or convalescent COVID-19. CDR3s include the opening cysteine and the closing phenylalanine or tryptophan. Each record gives: J gene, V gene, CDR3 protein.

TRBJ1-1 | TRBV28 | CASSASQGQESTEAFF
TRBJ1-3 | TRBV11-2 | CASSPDMQGGNTIYF
TRBJ1-1 | TRBV30 | CAWSSDRGYTEAFF
TRBJ2-1 | TRBV15 | CATSRDFYEQFF
TRBJ1-4 | TRBV6-2/TRBV6-3 | CASSPQGANEKLFF
TRBJ1-2 | TRBV19 | CASSARRGDGYTF
TRBJ2-1 | TRBV29-1 | CSTKGPRSYNEQFF
TRBJ2-3 | TRBV9 | CASSVRVGTDTQYF
TRBJ2-2 | TRBV12-2 | CASRWTRLAGGGTGELFF
TRBJ2-5 | TRBV24-1 | CATSDLFDRETQYF
TRBJ1-6 | TRBV10-3 | CAISESGEPLHF
TRBJ2-3 | TRBV11-2 | CASSRSGRAVDTQYF
TRBJ2-5 | TRBV7-2 | CASSLDRGIAGGNKETQYF
TRBJ2-7 | TRBV27 | CASSSVTSTGEQYF
TRBJ1-6 | TRBV12-5 | CASGLTGQGAGNSPLHF
TRBJ2-2 | TRBV20-1 | CSASITGVSRELFF
TRBJ1-6 | TRBV5-1 | CASSFVEGAYNSPLHF
TRBJ2-4 | TRBV11-2 | CASSLGHPAKNIQYF
TRBJ1-5 | TRBV5-6 | CASSLAGGRYSNQPQHF
TRBJ1-1 | TRBV7-9 | CASSFDLPQGPEAFF
TRBJ2-5 | TRBV7-9 | CASSLDGGFRETQYF
TRBJ2-7 | TRBV5-4 | CASSPRTGTYEQYF
TRBJ2-1 | TRBV6-1 | CASSEARIRTLALGNEQFF
TRBJ1-2 | TRBV30 | CAWSFGQGLGYTF
TRBJ2-5 | TRBV15 | CATSRATGGGETQYF
TRBJ1-5 | TRBV6-2/TRBV6-3 | CASSWGDPINQPQHF
TRBJ1-4 | TRBV4-1 | CASSQSGQGNEKLFF
TRBJ1-1 | TRBV5-4 | CASSLDRVTEAFF
TRBJ1-4 | TRBV5-1 | CASSGMTEGTEKLFF
TRBJ2-5 | TRBV10-1 | CASSESNGRRETQYF
TRBJ2-3 | TRBV10-2 | CASSEWGLSADTQYF
TRBJ1-1 | TRBV7-9 | CASNPDRGGTEAFF
TRBJ1-5 | TRBV7-2 | CASRPQGSSGPQHF
TRBJ2-3 | TRBV3-1/TRBV3-2 | CASRPTGVSTDTQYF
TRBJ2-5 | TRBV20-1 | CSASRPGEETQYF
TRBJ2-7 | TRBV18 | CASSQGRSSYEQYF
TRBJ2-2 | TRBV6-5 | CASSLQGGSSTGELFF
TRBJ1-1 | TRBV18 | CASSPTVQGAVIGGTEAFF
TRBJ2-1 | TRBV28 | CAGRTGVSGNEQFF
TRBJ2-7 | TRBV5-6 | CASSKGLSYEQYF